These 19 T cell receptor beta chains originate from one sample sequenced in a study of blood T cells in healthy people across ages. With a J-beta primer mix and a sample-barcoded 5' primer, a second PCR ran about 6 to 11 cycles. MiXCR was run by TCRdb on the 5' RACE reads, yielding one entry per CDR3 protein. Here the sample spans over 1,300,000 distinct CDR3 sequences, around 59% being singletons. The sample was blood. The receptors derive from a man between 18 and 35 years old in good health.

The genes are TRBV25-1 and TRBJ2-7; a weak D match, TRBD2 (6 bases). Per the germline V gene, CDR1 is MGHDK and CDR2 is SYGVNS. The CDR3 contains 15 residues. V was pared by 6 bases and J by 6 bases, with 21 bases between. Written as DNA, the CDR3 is TGTGCCAGCAGCGAACAGACTAGTTCGAGTGGCGAGCAGTACTTC. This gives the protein CASSEQTSSSGEQYF.

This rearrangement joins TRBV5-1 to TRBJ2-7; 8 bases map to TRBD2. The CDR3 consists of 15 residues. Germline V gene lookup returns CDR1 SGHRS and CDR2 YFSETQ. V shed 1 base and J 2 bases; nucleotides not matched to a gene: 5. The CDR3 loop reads CASSLRAGAPYEQYF. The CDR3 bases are TGCGCCAGCAGCTTGCGAGCGGGAGCTCCCTACGAGCAGTACTTC.

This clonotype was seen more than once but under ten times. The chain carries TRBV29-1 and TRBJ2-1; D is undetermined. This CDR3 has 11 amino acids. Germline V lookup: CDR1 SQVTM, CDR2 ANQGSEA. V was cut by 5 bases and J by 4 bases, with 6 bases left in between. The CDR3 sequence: CSVRLYNEQFF. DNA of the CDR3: TGCAGCGTTCGGTTATACAATGAGCAGTTCTTC.

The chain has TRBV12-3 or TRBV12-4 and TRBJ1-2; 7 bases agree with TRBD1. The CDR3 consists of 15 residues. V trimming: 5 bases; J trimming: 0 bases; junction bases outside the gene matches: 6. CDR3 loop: CASSPGDSSNYGYTF. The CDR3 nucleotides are TGTGCCAGCAGTCCGGGGGACAGCTCTAACTATGGCTACACCTTC.

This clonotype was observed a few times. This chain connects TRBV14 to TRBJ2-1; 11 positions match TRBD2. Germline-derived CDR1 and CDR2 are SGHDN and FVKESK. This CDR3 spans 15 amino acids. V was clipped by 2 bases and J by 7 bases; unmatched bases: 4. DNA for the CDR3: TGTGCCAGCAGCCAACTAGCGGGGGGTAGTAATGAGCAGTTCTTC. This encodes CASSQLAGGSNEQFF.

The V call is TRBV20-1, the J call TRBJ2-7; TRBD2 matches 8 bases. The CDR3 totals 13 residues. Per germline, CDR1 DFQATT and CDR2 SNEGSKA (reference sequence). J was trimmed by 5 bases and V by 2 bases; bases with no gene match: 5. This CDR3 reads CSARRGGKDEQYF. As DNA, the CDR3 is TGCAGTGCTAGACGGGGGGGTAAGGACGAGCAGTACTTC.

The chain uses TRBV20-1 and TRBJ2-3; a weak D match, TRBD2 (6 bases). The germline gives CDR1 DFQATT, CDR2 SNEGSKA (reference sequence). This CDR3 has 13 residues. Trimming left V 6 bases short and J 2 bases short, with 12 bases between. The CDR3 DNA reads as TGCAGTGCCCGCGGGGAGCCCACAGATACGCAGTATTTT. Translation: CSARGEPTDTQYF.

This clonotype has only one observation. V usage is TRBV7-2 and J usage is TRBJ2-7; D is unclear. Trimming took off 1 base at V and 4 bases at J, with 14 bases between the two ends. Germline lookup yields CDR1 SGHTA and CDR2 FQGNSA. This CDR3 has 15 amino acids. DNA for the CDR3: TGTGCCAGCAGCTTAGGGTGGGAAAGTCCATACGAGCAGTACTTC. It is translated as CASSLGWESPYEQYF.

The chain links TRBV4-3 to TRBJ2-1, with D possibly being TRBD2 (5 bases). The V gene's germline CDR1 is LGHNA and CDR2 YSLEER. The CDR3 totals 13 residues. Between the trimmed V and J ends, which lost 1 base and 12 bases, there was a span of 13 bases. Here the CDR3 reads CASSQGPAGGQFF. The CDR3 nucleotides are TGCGCCAGCAGCCAAGGGCCCGCGGGTGGGCAGTTCTTC.

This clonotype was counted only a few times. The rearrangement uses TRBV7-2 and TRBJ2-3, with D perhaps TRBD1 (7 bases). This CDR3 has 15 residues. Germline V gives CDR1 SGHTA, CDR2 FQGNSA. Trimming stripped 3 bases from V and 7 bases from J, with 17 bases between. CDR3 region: CASSFLTQGTYTQYF. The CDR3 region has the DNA TGTGCCAGCAGCTTCCTCACACAGGGGACTTATACGCAGTATTTT.

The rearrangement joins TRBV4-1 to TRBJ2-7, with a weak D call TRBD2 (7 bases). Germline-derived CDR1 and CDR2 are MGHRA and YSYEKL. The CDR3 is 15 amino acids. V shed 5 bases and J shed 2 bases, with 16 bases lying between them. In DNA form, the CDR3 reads TGCGCCAGCAGCGCAAAGGGGGGGTCCCCCTACGAGCAGTACTTC. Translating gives CASSAKGGSPYEQYF.

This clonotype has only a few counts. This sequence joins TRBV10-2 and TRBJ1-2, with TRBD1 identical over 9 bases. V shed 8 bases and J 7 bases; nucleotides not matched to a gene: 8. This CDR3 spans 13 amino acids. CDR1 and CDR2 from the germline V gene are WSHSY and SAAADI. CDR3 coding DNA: TGCGCCAGCGGAACAGGGGGCGCAAGTGGCTACACCTTC. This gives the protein CASGTGGASGYTF.

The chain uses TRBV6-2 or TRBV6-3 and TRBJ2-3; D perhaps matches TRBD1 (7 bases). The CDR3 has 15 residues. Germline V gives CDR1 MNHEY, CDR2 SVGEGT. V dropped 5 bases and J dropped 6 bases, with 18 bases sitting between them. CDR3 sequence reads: CASSTPRGESDTQYF. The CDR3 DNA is TGTGCCAGCAGTACGCCCAGGGGGGAGAGCGATACGCAGTATTTT.

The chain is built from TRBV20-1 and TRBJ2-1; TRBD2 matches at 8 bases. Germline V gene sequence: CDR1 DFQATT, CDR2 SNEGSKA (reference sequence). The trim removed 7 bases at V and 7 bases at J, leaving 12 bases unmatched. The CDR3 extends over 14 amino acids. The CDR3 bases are TGCAGTGGCATAGACCGGGGGGGCCGGAATGAGCAGTTCTTC. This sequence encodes CSGIDRGGRNEQFF.

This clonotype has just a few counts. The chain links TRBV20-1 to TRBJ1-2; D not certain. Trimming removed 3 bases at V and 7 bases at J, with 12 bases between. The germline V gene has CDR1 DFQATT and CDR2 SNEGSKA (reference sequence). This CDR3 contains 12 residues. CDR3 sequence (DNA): TGCAGTGCTAGGTTCCTCACAAGTGGCTACACCTTC. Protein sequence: CSARFLTSGYTF.

The CDR3 region is CASSYPEEQEADTQYF. DNA for the CDR3: TGTGCCAGCAGTTACCCGGAGGAGCAGGAGGCAGATACGCAGTATTTT. V and J are TRBV6-2 or TRBV6-3 and TRBJ2-3; maybe TRBD2 (5 bases). From germline, CDR1 is MNHEY and CDR2 SVGEGT. This CDR3 region has 16 residues. V was clipped by 2 bases and J by 4 bases, with 16 bases between them.

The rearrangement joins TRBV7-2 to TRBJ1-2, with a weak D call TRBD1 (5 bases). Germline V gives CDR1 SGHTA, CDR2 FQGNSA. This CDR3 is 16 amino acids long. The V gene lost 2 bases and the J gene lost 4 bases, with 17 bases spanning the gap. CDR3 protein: CASSLRGRAEGYGYTF. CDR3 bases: TGTGCCAGCAGCTTACGGGGACGCGCCGAAGGCTATGGCTACACCTTC.

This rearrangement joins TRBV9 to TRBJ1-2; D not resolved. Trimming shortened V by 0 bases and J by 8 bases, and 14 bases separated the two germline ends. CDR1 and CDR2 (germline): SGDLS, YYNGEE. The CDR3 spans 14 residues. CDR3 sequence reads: CASSVGFSGVGYTF. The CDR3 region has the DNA TGTGCCAGCAGCGTAGGGTTCAGTGGAGTAGGCTACACCTTC.

CDR3 in amino acids: CATSRDKYTQYF. CDR3 in DNA: TGTGCCACCAGCAGAGATAAGTATACGCAGTATTTT. The chain employs TRBV15 and TRBJ2-3, with no clear D. This CDR3 is built from 12 residues. Germline V lookup: CDR1 LNHNV, CDR2 YYDKDF (reference sequence). V was trimmed by 0 bases and J by 7 bases, leaving 5 bases between them.